These T cell receptor beta chains were read from a single sample in a study of blood T cell repertoires in COVID-19. Profiling relied on immunoSEQ multiplex PCR, and the TCRdb table lists in-frame clones only, not all of them. The sample holds 90,000 to 150,000 clones, less than 75% seen once. The sample taken for sequencing was peripheral blood. Source of these receptors: a human donor with acute or convalescent COVID-19. The donor label of this sample is uncertain. The CDR3 runs from the conserved cysteine through the conserved F or W. A D gene is named only where the DNA matches it firmly. Expanded clones are given a class, and other clones once, few, many or no size at all.

size: NA
D: TRBD1
J: TRBJ1-2
V: TRBV4-2
CDR3: CASSLGQPYGYTF
DNA: TGTGCCAGCAGCCTGGGACAGCCTTATGGCTACACCTTC

size: few
D: TRBD1
J: TRBJ1-2
V: TRBV6-4
CDR3: CASSPGTGSYGYTF
DNA: TGTGCCAGCAGCCCCGGGACAGGGAGCTATGGCTACACCTTC

size: few
D: NA
J: TRBJ1-1
V: TRBV24-1
CDR3: CATSEEEGTEAFF
DNA: TGTGCCACCAGTGAAGAAGAGGGCACTGAAGCTTTCTTT

size: NA
D: TRBD2
J: TRBJ2-3
V: TRBV7-6
CDR3: CASSPVGSGGASQQYF
DNA: TGTGCCAGCAGCCCAGTGGGGAGCGGGGGGGCTAGTCAGCAGTATTTT

size: NA
D: NA
J: TRBJ1-6
V: TRBV9
CDR3: CASSVNGQNWNSPLHF
DNA: TGTGCCAGCAGCGTAAATGGGCAGAACTGGAATTCACCCCTCCACTTT

size: NA
D: NA
J: TRBJ1-5
V: TRBV27
CDR3: CASSSGYSNQPQHF
DNA: TGTGCCAGCAGTTCAGGGTATAGCAATCAGCCCCAGCATTTT

size: few
D: TRBD1
J: TRBJ1-2
V: TRBV6-2/TRBV6-3
CDR3: CASSYLQGVGYTF
DNA: TGTGCCAGCAGTTACCTACAGGGGGTAGGCTACACCTTC

size: NA
D: NA
J: TRBJ2-5
V: TRBV11-1
CDR3: CASSLEGETQYF
DNA: TGTGCCAGCAGCTTAGAGGGGGAGACCCAGTACTTC

size: NA
D: NA
J: TRBJ1-6
V: TRBV9
CDR3: CASSPNPVSPLHF
DNA: TGTGCCAGCAGTCCTAACCCCGTTTCACCCCTCCACTTT

size: few
D: TRBD1
J: TRBJ1-1
V: TRBV28
CDR3: CASRPLDRGGTEAFF
DNA: TGTGCCAGCAGACCACTGGACAGGGGAGGCACTGAAGCTTTCTTT

size: NA
D: TRBD1
J: TRBJ2-1
V: TRBV5-5
CDR3: CASSGGTGGLQSSYNEQFF
DNA: TGTGCCAGCAGCGGGGGGACAGGGGGCCTACAGAGCTCCTACAATGAGCAGTTCTTC

size: few
D: NA
J: TRBJ1-3
V: TRBV5-1
CDR3: CASSLDPGGSGNTIYF
DNA: TGCGCCAGCAGCTTGGACCCCGGGGGCTCTGGAAACACCATATATTTT

size: NA
D: TRBD2
J: TRBJ2-5
V: TRBV7-2
CDR3: CASGGGAAETQYF
DNA: TGTGCCAGCGGCGGGGGGGCCGCGGAGACCCAGTACTTC

size: NA
D: NA
J: TRBJ1-1
V: TRBV12-3/TRBV12-4
CDR3: CASTLPYTTEAFF
DNA: TGTGCCAGCACCCTTCCTTACACGACTGAAGCTTTCTTT

size: few
D: TRBD1
J: TRBJ1-2
V: TRBV29-1
CDR3: CSVGQGATNYGYTF
DNA: TGCAGCGTTGGCCAGGGGGCAACTAACTATGGCTACACCTTC

size: NA
D: TRBD1
J: TRBJ2-7
V: TRBV7-9
CDR3: CASSPGQGRAYEQYF
DNA: TGTGCCAGCAGCCCCGGACAGGGGAGGGCCTACGAGCAGTACTTC

size: NA
D: NA
J: TRBJ1-5
V: TRBV5-1
CDR3: CASSFEGNQPQHF
DNA: TGCGCCAGCAGCTTTGAGGGCAATCAGCCCCAGCATTTT

size: NA
D: TRBD2
J: TRBJ2-1
V: TRBV28
CDR3: CASSSPGLAGAVFNEQFF
DNA: TGTGCCAGCAGTTCTCCGGGACTAGCGGGGGCGGTTTTCAATGAGCAGTTCTTC

size: NA
D: NA
J: TRBJ1-3
V: TRBV3-1/TRBV3-2
CDR3: CASSQPLGQAIGNTIYF
DNA: TGTGCCAGCAGCCAACCGTTGGGGCAGGCGATCGGGAACACCATATATTTT

size: NA
D: NA
J: TRBJ1-4
V: TRBV7-6
CDR3: CASSLRPPSATNEKLFF
DNA: TGTGCCAGCAGCTTACGTCCGCCCAGTGCAACTAATGAAAAACTGTTTTTT

size: few
D: NA
J: TRBJ2-1
V: TRBV5-4
CDR3: CASTNPLSSYNEQFF
DNA: TGTGCCAGCACAAACCCACTGAGCTCCTACAATGAGCAGTTCTTC

size: NA
D: NA
J: TRBJ2-1
V: TRBV3-1/TRBV3-2
CDR3: CASSQVAGGVNEQFF
DNA: TGTGCCAGCAGCCAAGTGGCCGGCGGGGTGAATGAGCAGTTCTTC

size: NA
D: NA
J: TRBJ1-2
V: TRBV19
CDR3: CASSIYGDNYGYTF
DNA: TGTGCCAGTAGTATCTACGGAGACAACTATGGCTACACCTTC

size: few
D: NA
J: TRBJ1-3
V: TRBV4-1
CDR3: CASSQDPPGSGNTIYF
DNA: TGCGCCAGCAGCCAAGATCCGCCAGGGTCGGGAAACACCATATATTTT

size: NA
D: TRBD1
J: TRBJ1-5
V: TRBV19
CDR3: CASRDRDRAGQPQHF
DNA: TGTGCCAGTAGAGACCGGGACAGGGCTGGCCAGCCCCAGCATTTT

size: NA
D: NA
J: TRBJ1-4
V: TRBV3-1/TRBV3-2
CDR3: CASSLRGTTNEKLFF
DNA: TGTGCCAGCAGCCTGAGGGGGACAACTAATGAAAAACTGTTTTTT

size: NA
D: TRBD1
J: TRBJ1-2
V: TRBV12-3/TRBV12-4
CDR3: CASSLRGPGYTF
DNA: TGTGCCAGCAGCCTCAGGGGGCCTGGCTACACCTTC

size: few
D: NA
J: TRBJ1-5
V: TRBV28
CDR3: CATTGGWGNQPQHF
DNA: TGTGCCACCACTGGCGGGTGGGGCAATCAGCCCCAGCATTTT

size: NA
D: NA
J: TRBJ1-1
V: TRBV5-1
CDR3: CASSLGPGSSEAFF
DNA: TGCGCCAGCAGCTTGGGTCCAGGGTCGTCTGAAGCTTTCTTT

size: NA
D: TRBD1
J: TRBJ2-6
V: TRBV5-5
CDR3: CASTLERGRIQISGANVLTF
DNA: TGTGCCAGCACCTTGGAGAGGGGGCGCATTCAGATCTCTGGGGCCAACGTCCTGACTTTC

size: NA
D: NA
J: TRBJ2-3
V: TRBV6-5
CDR3: CASSKTGYTDTQYF
DNA: TGTGCCAGCAGTAAAACAGGGTACACAGATACGCAGTATTTT

size: NA
D: TRBD1
J: TRBJ1-4
V: TRBV2
CDR3: CASSVERPGQGIEKLFF
DNA: TGTGCCAGCAGTGTCGAGCGCCCGGGACAGGGGATAGAAAAACTGTTTTTT

size: many
D: NA
J: TRBJ2-1
V: TRBV11-3
CDR3: CASSGGLSNEQFF
DNA: TGTGCCAGCAGCGGTGGGCTTTCCAATGAGCAGTTCTTC

size: few
D: TRBD1
J: TRBJ1-1
V: TRBV7-8
CDR3: CASSQRQGSRGAFF
DNA: TGTGCCAGCAGCCAACGACAGGGAAGCCGGGGAGCTTTCTTT

size: NA
D: NA
J: TRBJ2-2
V: TRBV24-1
CDR3: CATSDLAPVGTGELFF
DNA: TGTGCCACCAGTGACTTAGCACCTGTAGGCACCGGGGAGCTGTTTTTT

size: few
D: NA
J: TRBJ1-2
V: TRBV28
CDR3: CASRQGLNYGYTF
DNA: TGTGCCAGCCGTCAGGGGCTTAACTATGGCTACACCTTC

size: NA
D: NA
J: TRBJ1-5
V: TRBV6-2/TRBV6-3
CDR3: CASSSPGGAQPQHF
DNA: TGTGCCAGCAGTTCCCCGGGGGGAGCCCAGCCCCAGCATTTT

size: NA
D: TRBD1
J: TRBJ1-2
V: TRBV6-1
CDR3: CASSEGPTTGGYGYTF
DNA: TGTGCCAGCAGTGAAGGGCCTACTACAGGGGGCTATGGCTACACCTTC

size: few
D: TRBD1
J: TRBJ2-2
V: TRBV9
CDR3: CASSARTGNTGELFF
DNA: TGTGCCAGCAGCGCCCGGACAGGGAACACCGGGGAGCTGTTTTTT

size: NA
D: NA
J: TRBJ2-2
V: TRBV21-1
CDR3: CASSRVGTSGRTNTGELFF
DNA: TGTGCCAGCAGCAGAGTCGGGACTAGCGGGAGAACGAACACCGGGGAGCTGTTTTTT

size: few
D: TRBD1
J: TRBJ1-1
V: TRBV19
CDR3: CASRGTGVSQMNTEAFF
DNA: TGTGCCAGTAGGGGGACAGGAGTTTCCCAGATGAACACTGAAGCTTTCTTT

size: NA
D: NA
J: TRBJ2-1
V: TRBV24-1
CDR3: CATSPAGGWDNEQFF
DNA: TGTGCCACCAGCCCCGCCGGGGGATGGGACAATGAGCAGTTCTTC

size: NA
D: NA
J: TRBJ1-6
V: TRBV9
CDR3: CASSVGENSPLHF
DNA: TGTGCCAGCAGCGTAGGGGAGAATTCACCCCTCCACTTT

size: few
D: NA
J: TRBJ1-1
V: TRBV5-1
CDR3: CASSLEGGKSTEAFF
DNA: TGCGCCAGCAGCTTGGAGGGGGGGAAAAGCACTGAAGCTTTCTTT

size: NA
D: TRBD1
J: TRBJ2-7
V: TRBV30
CDR3: CAWFHRGNGEQYF
DNA: TGTGCCTGGTTCCACAGGGGAAATGGCGAGCAGTACTTC

size: NA
D: NA
J: TRBJ1-2
V: TRBV6-5
CDR3: CASSYRQQGYGYTF
DNA: TGTGCCAGCAGTTACCGACAGCAGGGATATGGCTACACCTTC

size: NA
D: NA
J: TRBJ1-5
V: TRBV18
CDR3: CASSPRSIPASNQPQHF
DNA: TGTGCCAGCTCACCAAGGAGTATTCCGGCTAGCAATCAGCCCCAGCATTTT

size: NA
D: NA
J: TRBJ2-3
V: TRBV6-5
CDR3: CASSYSYFSVDTQYF
DNA: TGTGCCAGCAGTTACTCTTACTTTTCCGTAGATACGCAGTATTTT

size: few
D: NA
J: TRBJ1-1
V: TRBV6-5
CDR3: CASSRQGLDTEAFF
DNA: TGTGCCAGCAGCCGGCAGGGTCTTGACACTGAAGCTTTCTTT

size: NA
D: TRBD1
J: TRBJ1-2
V: TRBV11-2
CDR3: CASSFAPRGQGARGYTF
DNA: TGTGCCAGCAGCTTTGCCCCTCGAGGACAGGGGGCTCGTGGCTACACCTTC

size: NA
D: NA
J: TRBJ1-5
V: TRBV28
CDR3: CASSIDRINQPQHF
DNA: TGTGCCAGCAGCATAGACAGGATCAATCAGCCCCAGCATTTT

size: NA
D: TRBD1
J: TRBJ1-2
V: TRBV3-1/TRBV3-2
CDR3: CASSHKFDRVAYGYTF
DNA: TGTGCCAGCAGCCATAAATTCGACAGGGTTGCCTATGGCTACACCTTC

size: NA
D: NA
J: TRBJ1-5
V: TRBV7-9
CDR3: CASSSTGLDNQPQHF
DNA: TGTGCCAGCAGCTCCACAGGGTTGGACAATCAGCCCCAGCATTTT